This T cell receptor (beta chain) emerged from a study of CD8 T cell repertoires and HIV-1 epitope variants. Germline V gene lookup returns CDR1 SGHAT and CDR2 FQNNGV. The CDR3 spans 13 residues. Germline trimming cut 6 bases from V and 3 bases from J; bases unmatched to any gene: 5. In regard to this clone: As yet, its antigen is unknown.

Clones were sequenced by immunoSEQ multiplex PCR, and TCRdb holds only the in-frame ones, with some missing. This sample has roughly 5,900 clones; around two thirds occur once, and the top ten carry roughly 45%. The clonotype comes from a male donor with HIV. The chain joins TRBV11-2 to TRBJ2-7; 7 nucleotides match TRBD2. Sequenced material: cultured CD8+ T cells derived from PBMCs. The CDR3 region is CASRLGGDYEQYF. The CDR3 DNA is TGTGCCAGCAGGTTGGGGGGGGACTACGAGCAGTACTTC.